These 20 T cell receptor beta chains share one sample of origin, sequenced in a study of CD8 T cells in ankylosing spondylitis. TCRdb reprocessed the 5' RACE reads with MiXCR, giving one entry per CDR3 protein. The sample has 200,000 to 300,000 distinct CDR3 sequences, 10% seen once. The sample comprised blood, either unsorted or a sorted T cell fraction (not recorded which). The source of these receptors is a male donor with ankylosing spondylitis or in good health (not recorded which).

This clonotype has at least ten counts. This chain connects TRBV6-1 to TRBJ2-7; unclear D gene. The CDR3 loop spans 13 amino acids. Germline V gene lookup returns CDR1 MNHNS and CDR2 SASEGT. V shed 5 bases and J shed 3 bases, with 11 bases lying between them. CDR3 sequence reads: CASSSHRGYEQYF. DNA for the CDR3: TGTGCCAGCAGTAGCCACCGCGGCTACGAGCAGTACTTC.

This chain connects TRBV14 to TRBJ1-6; D might be TRBD1 (6 bases). Germline assignment: CDR1 SGHDN and CDR2 FVKESK. The length of the CDR3 is 14 residues. Between the trimmed V and J ends, which lost 4 bases and 8 bases, there was a span of 12 bases. The CDR3 protein is CASSRTYRDSPLHF. The CDR3 DNA reads as TGTGCCAGCAGCCGGACATACAGGGATTCACCCCTCCACTTT.

The sample holds many counts of this clonotype. The chain links TRBV5-5 to TRBJ2-1, with 12 bases fitting TRBD2. Germline V gives CDR1 SGHKS, CDR2 YYEKEE (reference sequence). The CDR3 runs to 15 residues. Trimming at V came to 6 bases and at J to 5 bases, leaving 6 bases not matched to a gene. CDR3 DNA: TGTGCCAGCATCCGGACTAGCGGGGCCAACAATGAGCAGTTCTTC. This sequence encodes CASIRTSGANNEQFF.

V gene TRBV7-2 combines with J gene TRBJ1-1; 9 bases align to TRBD1. V was pared by 3 bases and J by 0 bases, with 5 bases of the junction left unmatched. The CDR3 sequence is 16 residues long. CDR1 is SGHTA and CDR2 is FQGNSA in the germline V gene. CDR3 amino acids: CASSLGWDRVNTEAFF. The CDR3 DNA sequence: TGTGCCAGCAGCTTGGGTTGGGACAGGGTGAACACTGAAGCTTTCTTT.

This clonotype has ten or more counts. V usage is TRBV9 and J usage is TRBJ1-5; no firm D call. V gave up 4 bases and J gave up 0 bases, with 11 bases separating them. Germline V lookup: CDR1 SGDLS, CDR2 YYNGEE. The CDR3 extends over 15 amino acids. The CDR3: CASSPHPGSNQPQHF. The CDR3 nucleotides read TGTGCCAGCAGCCCTCACCCCGGTAGCAATCAGCCCCAGCATTTT.

This clonotype has at least ten counts. The chain couples TRBV29-1 to TRBJ2-7; weak D call: TRBD2 (5 bases). V was shortened by 6 bases and J by 0 bases, with 15 bases between the two germline ends. Germline values: CDR1 SQVTM, CDR2 ANQGSEA. The CDR3 extends over 14 amino acids. CDR3 sequence (DNA): TGCAGCGTACCATTGAGCGGAAGCTCCTACGAGCAGTACTTC. It codes for CSVPLSGSSYEQYF.

This clonotype was recorded many times. The chain carries TRBV5-1 and TRBJ1-1; D call uncertain. Germline CDR1 and CDR2: SGHRS and YFSETQ. V lost 1 base and J lost 2, with 9 bases in between. The CDR3 consists of 14 residues. For the CDR3, the DNA is TGCGCCAGCAGCTTGCCGCGGGGAAACACTGAAGCTTTCTTT. Its translation: CASSLPRGNTEAFF. The full variable domain, in which reference TRBV5-1 and TRBJ1-1 provide the parts outside the CDR3, is KAGVTQTPRYLIKTRGQQVTLSCSPISGHRSVSWYQQTPGQGLQFLFEYFSETQRNKGNFPGRFSGRQFSNSRSEMNVSTLELGDSALYLCASSLPRGNTEAFFGQGTRLTVV.

This clonotype was recorded at least ten times. This rearrangement joins TRBV3-1 to TRBJ2-2; tentative D call: TRBD2 (5 bases). The V gene's germline CDR1 is LGHDT and CDR2 YNNKEL (reference sequence). Deletions cut 0 bases from V and 11 bases from J, with 10 bases between. CDR3 size: 13 residues. The CDR3, as DNA: TGTGCCAGCAGCCAAGATCCCCCTAGCGAGCTGTTTTTT. Amino acids: CASSQDPPSELFF.

The sample holds a few counts of this clonotype. V is TRBV6-1 and J is TRBJ2-2; D is unresolved. The CDR3 runs 12 residues. The germline V gene has CDR1 MNHNS and CDR2 SASEGT. Trimming shortened V by 3 bases and J by 7 bases, and 6 bases separated the two germline ends. The DNA of the CDR3 is TGTGCCAGCAGTGACCGGAACGGGGAGCTGTTTTTT. Protein: CASSDRNGELFF.

This clonotype was seen at least ten times. This chain links TRBV20-1 with TRBJ2-1; 8 nucleotides align to TRBD2. Germline CDR1 is DFQATT and CDR2 is SNEGSKA (reference sequence). The CDR3 has 16 amino acids. V lost 0 bases to trimming and J lost 4 bases; unmatched junction nucleotides: 8. The chain's CDR3 is CSARDWASGGYNEQFF. The CDR3 bases are TGCAGTGCTAGAGATTGGGCGAGCGGGGGTTACAATGAGCAGTTCTTC.

This clonotype was recorded many times. The chain recombines TRBV30 with TRBJ2-5; D unclear. The germline CDR1 and CDR2 sequences are GTSNPN and SVGIG (reference sequence). The length of the CDR3 is 11 residues. The V and J ends lost 0 bases and 6 bases respectively, with 5 bases between them. The CDR3 DNA sequence: TGTGCCTGGAGTGTAACGAAGACCCAGTACTTC. Protein sequence: CAWSVTKTQYF. The full variable domain, completed using reference TRBV30 and TRBJ2-5, is SQTIHQWPATLVQPVGSPLSLECTVEGTSNPNLYWYRQAAGRGLQLLFYSVGIGQISSEVPQNLSASRPQDRQFILSSKKLLLSDSGFYLCAWSVTKTQYFGPGTRLLVL.

This clonotype was recorded many times. The chain employs TRBV5-6 and TRBJ1-1; D not certain. Germline CDR1 is SGHDT and CDR2 is YYEEEE. This CDR3 contains 14 residues. The germline V and J ends were trimmed by 2 bases and 1 base, with 9 bases remaining between them. The CDR3 region has the DNA TGTGCCAGCAGCTTCAACCCGTGGAACACTGAAGCTTTCTTT. It yields the protein CASSFNPWNTEAFF. Full variable domain (missing parts from reference TRBV5-6 and TRBJ1-1): DAGVTQSPTHLIKTRGQQVTLRCSPKSGHDTVSWYQQALGQGPQFIFQYYEEEERQRGNFPDRFSGHQFPNYSSELNVNALLLGDSALYLCASSFNPWNTEAFFGQGTRLTVV.

There are many counts of this clonotype. DNA for the CDR3: TGTGCCAGCAGCATCAGGGACGGGACAAGGGCAGGGTTTGGCAATCAGCCCCAGCATTTT. Translated: CASSIRDGTRAGFGNQPQHF. The chain recombines TRBV21-1 with TRBJ1-5; TRBD1 was called by the table and not checked on the DNA. TRBV21-1 is assigned pseudogene status. The CDR3 is 20 residues long.

Many counts were recorded for this clonotype. The rearrangement joins TRBV14 to TRBJ2-5, with TRBD2 matching over 8 bases. The CDR3 totals 16 residues. V dropped 4 bases and J dropped 3; count of bases not matched to a gene: 10. The germline V gene encodes CDR1 SGHDN and CDR2 FVKESK. The CDR3 here is CASSPLPGLAEETQYF. Here the CDR3 DNA reads TGTGCCAGCAGCCCCCTTCCAGGACTAGCAGAAGAGACCCAGTACTTC.

This clonotype was seen many times. The gene calls are TRBV20-1 and TRBJ2-1, with 13 bases aligning to TRBD2. CDR1 DFQATT and CDR2 SNEGSKA come from the germline V gene (reference sequence). The CDR3 has 13 amino acids. With 8 bases clipped from V and 5 bases from J, the junction kept 3 bases outside the gene matches. CDR3 in DNA: TGCAGTTGGACTAGCGGGGGACACAATGAGCAGTTCTTC. Translated: CSWTSGGHNEQFF.

The sample holds one count of this clonotype. The chain combines TRBV3-1 with TRBJ2-7, with unresolved D. The V end was cut by 1 base, the J end by 5 bases, with 9 bases between. CDR1 LGHDT and CDR2 YNNKEL come from the germline V gene (reference sequence). This CDR3 comprises 13 residues. The DNA for the CDR3 is TGTGCCAGCAGCCAAGTTAACAGAGACGAGCAGTACTTC. It codes for CASSQVNRDEQYF.

The sample holds many counts of this clonotype. The chain joins TRBV7-2 to TRBJ2-1, with unresolved D. Germline V CDR1 and CDR2: SGHTA, FQGNSA. V gave up 1 base and J gave up 8 bases, with 9 bases separating them. This CDR3 region has 13 residues. CDR3 DNA sequence: TGTGCCAGCAGCTTAGTCCATGGCTATGAGCAGTTCTTC. Translation gives CASSLVHGYEQFF. Using reference TRBV7-2 and TRBJ2-1 for the parts outside the CDR3, the full variable domain is GAGVSQSPSNKVTEKGKDVELRCDPISGHTALYWYRQSLGQGLEFLIYFQGNSAPDKSGLPSDRFSAERTGGSVSTLTIQRTQQEDSAVYLCASSLVHGYEQFFGPGTRLTVL.

The sample holds many counts of this clonotype. The chain carries TRBV3-1 and TRBJ2-7; TRBD1 matches 10 bases. The CDR3 is 13 residues long. Germline values: CDR1 LGHDT, CDR2 YNNKEL (reference sequence). The V gene end was trimmed by 4 bases and the J gene end by 6 bases; junction bases not matched to a gene: 3. CDR3 region: CASSPGQGSEQYF. The CDR3 DNA reads TGTGCCAGCAGCCCGGGACAGGGGAGCGAGCAGTACTTC.

The table lists this clonotype with many counts. DNA for the CDR3: TGTGCCACCAGCCGGGACAGGGTGAGCACAGATACGCAGTATTTT. It specifies CATSRDRVSTDTQYF. J is TRBJ2-3 and V is TRBV15, with 9 positions matching TRBD1. V was clipped by 5 bases and J by 0 bases; unmatched bases: 3. The CDR3 covers 15 residues. From germline, CDR1 is LNHNV and CDR2 YYDKDF (reference sequence).

In this sample, this clonotype turned up many times. This sequence joins TRBV29-1 and TRBJ2-5, with TRBD1 matching 7 bases. CDR1 SQVTM and CDR2 ANQGSEA come from the germline V gene. This CDR3 comprises 13 residues. The V and J ends lost 6 bases and 4 bases, in that order; junction bases with no gene match: 8. The CDR3 DNA sequence: TGCAGCGTCAGGGACAGCCCCTCAGAGACCCAGTACTTC. Its protein is CSVRDSPSETQYF.